Each of the 18 T cell receptor beta chains below was sequenced from the same sample in a study of blood T cell repertoires in COVID-19. Clones were read by immunoSEQ multiplex PCR, and TCRdb kept only the in-frame ones, dropping some. Here the sample spans fewer than 35,000 clones, roughly 90% being singletons. Sequencing input: peripheral blood. The receptors originated from a man aged 55 to 70 with active COVID-19.

The rearrangement joins TRBV7-8 to TRBJ2-7, with D perhaps matching TRBD1 (5 bases). Germline V gives CDR1 SGHVS, CDR2 FQNEAQ. Trimming stripped 1 base from V and 4 bases from J, with 8 bases between. The CDR3 is 13 residues long. CDR3 DNA: TGTGCCAGCAGCTTAGTGGACATATACGAGCAGTACTTC. Amino acid sequence: CASSLVDIYEQYF.

The chain combines TRBV3-1 (or the pseudogene TRBV3-2) with TRBJ2-3; D gene uncertain. V shed 0 bases and J shed 6 bases, with 10 bases lying between them. The CDR3 spans 14 residues. Germline loops: CDR1 LGHDT, CDR2 YNNKEL (reference sequence). DNA of the CDR3: TGTGCCAGCAGCCAAGATAATCTACTCGATACGCAGTATTTT. Amino acids: CASSQDNLLDTQYF.

This sequence joins TRBV29-1 and TRBJ2-3; TRBD1 is a possible D gene (5 bases). This CDR3 region has 12 residues. CDR1 and CDR2 (germline): SQVTM, ANQGSEA. V lost 7 bases, J lost 1 base, and 9 bases lay in between. The chain's CDR3 is CSGQTGTDTQYF. The CDR3 DNA reads as TGCAGCGGACAGACAGGCACAGATACGCAGTATTTT.

The chain has TRBV18 and TRBJ2-7; a weak D match, TRBD2 (5 bases). Germline V gene sequence: CDR1 KGHSH, CDR2 LQKENI. Trimming took off 2 bases at V and 6 bases at J, with 8 bases between the two ends. The CDR3 consists of 12 residues. Written as DNA, the CDR3 is TGTGCCAGCTCACCAGAGGGCCTCGAGCAGTACTTC. Protein: CASSPEGLEQYF.

The gene calls are TRBV9 and TRBJ2-3, with no clear D. V lost 4 bases to trimming and J lost 0 bases, with 9 bases between them. Germline values: CDR1 SGDLS, CDR2 YYNGEE. The CDR3 contains 14 residues. The CDR3 DNA sequence: TGTGCCAGCAGCCCCCGAGTGAGCACAGATACGCAGTATTTT. It is translated as CASSPRVSTDTQYF.

The chain recombines TRBV11-3 with TRBJ1-1; D remains ambiguous. V lost 5 bases, J lost 0 bases, and 10 bases lay in between. This CDR3 region has 14 residues. Germline V gene data show CDR1 as SGHNT and CDR2 as YENEEA. DNA for the CDR3: TGTGCCAGCAGCGAGAGTGTCATGAACACTGAAGCTTTCTTT. The encoded protein is CASSESVMNTEAFF.

J is TRBJ1-4 and V is TRBV24-1; D may be TRBD1 (6 bases). The CDR3 length is 14 residues. CDR1 is KGHDR and CDR2 is SFDVKD in the germline V gene. V dropped 4 bases and J dropped 8 bases, with 13 bases sitting between them. The CDR3 DNA reads as TGTGCCACCAGTGAATCGGGACAAGGGGAAAAACTGTTTTTT. This sequence encodes CATSESGQGEKLFF.

This clone has only one observation. V and J are TRBV11-1 and TRBJ2-3, with TRBD2 identical over 10 bases. Germline CDR1 SGHAT, CDR2 FQDESV (reference sequence). The CDR3 loop spans 16 amino acids. The ends lost 3 bases at V and 2 bases at J; junction bases unmatched: 5. The CDR3 protein is CASSFKRGGLTDTQYF. CDR3 DNA: TGTGCCAGCAGCTTTAAGCGGGGGGGCCTCACAGATACGCAGTATTTT.

In nucleotides, the CDR3 is TGTGCCAGCAGACCCAGGGGCGGGAGGTACAATGAGCAGTTCTTC. Its translation: CASRPRGGRYNEQFF. The chain links TRBV5-6 to TRBJ2-1; TRBD2 matches 8 bases. Germline values: CDR1 SGHDT, CDR2 YYEEEE. The V and J ends lost 5 bases and 4 bases, in that order; junction bases with no gene match: 8. The CDR3 has 15 residues. The complete variable domain, with remaining parts taken from reference TRBV5-6 and TRBJ2-1, reads DAGVTQSPTHLIKTRGQQVTLRCSPKSGHDTVSWYQQALGQGPQFIFQYYEEEERQRGNFPDRFSGHQFPNYSSELNVNALLLGDSALYLCASRPRGGRYNEQFFGPGTRLTVL.

The chain combines TRBV24-1 with TRBJ1-5; 7 bases fit TRBD1. CDR3 length: 18 amino acids. CDR1 and CDR2 (germline): KGHDR, SFDVKD. V lost 4 bases and J lost 5; bases outside the gene matches: 16. The CDR3 loop reads CATSDLPGRQGGDQPQHF. The CDR3 nucleotides are TGTGCCACCAGTGACCTCCCCGGGAGACAGGGAGGTGATCAGCCCCAGCATTTT.

This chain links TRBV11-2 with TRBJ2-7; 10 nucleotides match TRBD1. CDR1 and CDR2 from the germline V gene are SGHAT and FQNNGV. CDR3 length: 17 amino acids. J lost 2 bases, V lost 0 bases, and 7 bases had no gene match. In nucleotides, the CDR3 is TGTGCCAGCAGCTTAGATGGGGGGACAGGGGTTACCTACGAGCAGTACTTC. Protein sequence: CASSLDGGTGVTYEQYF.

This clone appeared a few times. The chain combines TRBV27 with TRBJ2-7, with 8 bases that match TRBD1. The ends lost 6 bases at V and 2 bases at J; junction bases unmatched: 6. CDR3 length: 14 residues. CDR1 is MNHEY and CDR2 is SMNVEV in the germline V gene (reference sequence). The CDR3 protein is CASRISDRAYEQYF. CDR3 nucleotides: TGTGCCAGCAGAATTTCGGACAGGGCCTACGAGCAGTACTTC.

V and J are TRBV28 and TRBJ1-4; 8 bases line up with TRBD1. Per germline, CDR1 MDHEN and CDR2 SYDVKM. There are 15 residues in the CDR3. The junction had 7 bases not matched to a gene; V was cut back by 5 bases and J by 5 bases. CDR3 DNA sequence: TGTGCCAGCAGTCTCCCGGGACAGGCAAATGAAAAACTGTTTTTT. This sequence encodes CASSLPGQANEKLFF.

This chain connects TRBV11-3 to TRBJ1-4; D is unclear. The germline V and J ends were trimmed by 1 base and 8 bases, with 11 bases remaining between them. This CDR3 is built from 14 residues. Germline CDR1 reads SGHNT; CDR2 reads YENEEA. The CDR3 region has the DNA TGTGCCAGCAGCTTAGGGGGAGATATCGAAAAACTGTTTTTT. Translated: CASSLGGDIEKLFF.

This sequence joins TRBV5-1 and TRBJ1-2; 7 bases align to TRBD1. The V gene end was trimmed by 0 bases and the J gene end by 1 base; junction bases not matched to a gene: 3. Germline V gene sequence: CDR1 SGHRS, CDR2 YFSETQ. This CDR3 spans 15 amino acids. In DNA, the CDR3 is TGCGCCAGCAGCTTGGGGGACAGTCATAACTATGGCTACACCTTC. Amino acid sequence: CASSLGDSHNYGYTF.

This rearrangement joins TRBV27 to TRBJ2-3; TRBD2 matches at 7 bases. V lost 8 bases, J lost 2 bases, and 7 bases stayed unmatched. This CDR3 has 14 amino acids. CDR1 is MNHEY, CDR2 SMNVEV, per germline (reference sequence). In DNA form, the CDR3 reads TGTGCCAGCGGGCTAGCGGAGCCCACAGATACGCAGTATTTT. Protein sequence: CASGLAEPTDTQYF.

The chain recombines TRBV10-3 with TRBJ2-7; 11 bases match TRBD2. The germline V gene encodes CDR1 ENHRY and CDR2 SYGVKD. This CDR3 has 16 amino acids. With 3 bases clipped from V and 7 bases from J, the junction kept 11 bases outside the gene matches. The DNA of the CDR3 is TGTGCCATCAGTGACTACGGCGATAGCGGGGGGGCGGAGCAGTACTTC. Translated, it gives CAISDYGDSGGAEQYF.

The chain employs TRBV24-1 and TRBJ2-1; perhaps TRBD1 as D (6 bases). The CDR3 length is 13 residues. V dropped 7 bases and J dropped 0 bases, with 6 bases sitting between them. Germline V gene data show CDR1 as KGHDR and CDR2 as SFDVKD. CDR3 residues: CATRDSSYNEQFF. The CDR3 nucleotides are TGTGCCACCAGGGACAGCTCCTACAATGAGCAGTTCTTC.